These 10 T cell receptor beta chains share one sample of origin, sequenced in a study of cytomegalovirus exposure and HLA in healthy donors. Primers included in the PCR were 60 Vbeta and 13 Jbeta primers. TCRdb's copy holds only in-frame clones and misses some; the assay was immunoSEQ multiplex PCR. This table holds some 150,000 clones, 60% to 75% found once. The sequencing input was PBMCs. The receptors were gathered from a man between 25 and 39 years old in good health and CMV-seronegative.

V usage is TRBV7-9 and J usage is TRBJ2-7; a weak D match, TRBD2 (6 bases). V was cut by 5 bases and J by 0 bases, with 20 bases left in between. Looked up from germline, CDR1 is SEHNR and CDR2 is FQNEAQ (reference sequence). The CDR3 runs to 17 residues. The chain's CDR3 is CASSPNPGLLSSYEQYF. In nucleotides, the CDR3 is TGTGCCAGCAGCCCAAACCCGGGACTCCTAAGCTCCTACGAGCAGTACTTC.

The J gene is TRBJ2-2, the V gene TRBV7-6; D is possibly TRBD2 (7 bases). Germline CDR1 is SGHVS and CDR2 is FNYEAQ. With 5 bases removed from V and 5 bases from J, the gap between germline ends came to 18 bases. The CDR3 is 16 residues long. This CDR3 reads CASSGGARGRTGELFF. The CDR3 DNA reads as TGTGCCAGCAGCGGGGGGGCGAGGGGGAGGACCGGGGAGCTGTTTTTT.

The V gene is TRBV27, the J gene TRBJ2-1; 8 bases fit TRBD2. V shed 6 bases, J shed 1 base, and the junction held 5 bases outside the gene matches. Looked up from germline, CDR1 is MNHEY and CDR2 is SMNVEV (reference sequence). The CDR3 has 15 residues. CDR3 nucleotide sequence: TGTGCCAGCAGGACAGCGGGAGTATCCTACAATGAGCAGTTCTTC. Amino acids: CASRTAGVSYNEQFF.

The V gene is TRBV2, the J gene TRBJ2-6; no reliable D call. The length of the CDR3 is 15 residues. Looked up from germline, CDR1 is SNHLY and CDR2 is FYNNEI. V lost 7 bases and J lost 2, with 12 bases in between. CDR3 residues: CASTRGGAGANVLTF. The CDR3 nucleotides are TGTGCCAGCACCAGAGGTGGTGCTGGGGCCAACGTCCTGACTTTC.

V gene TRBV5-8 combines with J gene TRBJ2-5, with TRBD2 matching over 14 bases. V shed 4 bases, J shed 1 base, and the junction held 6 bases outside the gene matches. Germline V gives CDR1 SGHTS, CDR2 YDEGEE. This CDR3 is built from 17 residues. The DNA for the CDR3 is TGTGCCAGCAGCCCAGGGACTAGCGGGAGTGCCCAAGAGACCCAGTACTTC. Translation: CASSPGTSGSAQETQYF.

The V call is TRBV28, the J call TRBJ2-2, with 9 positions matching TRBD1. CDR3 length equals 15 residues. After removal of 5 bases from V and 4 bases from J, the junction contained 5 bases not matched to a gene. The V gene's germline CDR1 is MDHEN and CDR2 SYDVKM. The CDR3 loop is CASSTWGQGTGELFF. Written as DNA, the CDR3 is TGTGCCAGCAGTACATGGGGACAGGGCACCGGGGAGCTGTTTTTT.

The chain has TRBV6-6 and TRBJ2-3; weak D call: TRBD2 (6 bases). Germline CDR1 is MNHNY and CDR2 is SVGAGI (reference sequence). V was shortened by 0 bases and J by 2 bases, with 9 bases between the two germline ends. The CDR3 runs to 15 residues. The CDR3 DNA sequence: TGTGCCAGCAGTTACTCGCTAGCGACCACAGATACGCAGTATTTT. Amino acids: CASSYSLATTDTQYF.

The chain links TRBV9 to TRBJ2-5, with a possible D match to TRBD1 (5 bases). CDR3 length: 15 amino acids. The V end was cut by 4 bases, the J end by 2 bases, with 15 bases between. The germline V gene encodes CDR1 SGDLS and CDR2 YYNGEE. This CDR3 reads CASSPRGTGQETQYF. The CDR3 DNA reads as TGTGCCAGCAGCCCAAGGGGTACAGGACAAGAGACCCAGTACTTC. Full variable domain (rest looked up from reference TRBV9 and TRBJ2-5): DSGVTQTPKHLITATGQRVTLRCSPRSGDLSVYWYQQSLDQGLQFLIQYYNGEERAKGNILERFSAQQFPDLHSELNLSSLELGDSALYFCASSPRGTGQETQYFGPGTRLLVL.

This clone occurred a few times. The gene calls are TRBV7-9 and TRBJ1-5; no clear D gene. CDR1 SEHNR and CDR2 FQNEAQ come from the germline V gene (reference sequence). This CDR3 comprises 16 residues. Trimming removed 5 bases from V and 2 bases from J, with 16 bases in between. CDR3 sequence reads: CASSPSDFWGNQPQHF. CDR3 in DNA: TGTGCCAGCAGCCCCTCGGACTTTTGGGGCAATCAGCCCCAGCATTTT.

This clone occurred a few times. CDR3 nucleotides: TGTGCCAGCTCCTCGAGGACAGCCGATTCCTACGAGCAGTACTTC. As protein: CASSSRTADSYEQYF. V and J are TRBV28 and TRBJ2-5; perhaps TRBD1 as D (6 bases). With the DNA end fitting TRBJ2-7 better, the J assignment may be wrong. Germline values: CDR1 MDHEN, CDR2 SYDVKM. The CDR3 extends over 15 amino acids.